This T cell receptor (beta chain) was captured by sequencing in a study of regulatory T cells in long-lasting Graves disease. Through Arm-PCR of CDR3 regions and iRepertoire HTBI primers, TCR beta libraries were built. TCRdb ran MiXCR on the multiplex PCR reads and lists one entry per CDR3 protein. Of roughly 250,000 distinct CDR3 sequences listed, 15% to 20% are singletons. Germline values: CDR1 KGHSH, CDR2 LQKENI. This CDR3 is 14 amino acids long. V was trimmed by 1 base and J by 3 bases, leaving 9 bases between them. Time point of the sample: newly diagnosed GD, antithyroid drugs for less than 3 months. Researchers made the TCR library from RNA that was extracted from PBMCs. The same data also contributed to another study, on T cells in Graves' hyperthyroidism and ophthalmopathy.

This receptor was taken from a woman aged 30 to 39 with Graves disease. Material: peripheral blood mononuclear cells (PBMCs), obtained at new diagnosis, from a patient treated with antithyroid drugs. The V call is TRBV18, the J call TRBJ1-2; D unresolved. Here the CDR3 reads CASSPLYRDYGYTF. The CDR3 DNA reads as TGTGCCAGCTCACCACTTTATAGGGACTATGGCTACACCTTC.